This T cell receptor (beta chain) stems from a study of EBV T-cell therapy then PD-1 blockade in nasopharyngeal carcinoma (dated by TCRdb to 2020 to 2022). Concerning this clone itself: Its antigen specificity is not known. The sample holds no much larger clone one base away, and base qualities are not on file.

The Qiagen DNeasy Kit was used to extract genomic DNA from the sorted cells. TCR beta chain deep sequencing was performed on the immunoSEQ platform. Turning to the authors' computational methods: Repertoire data analysis was performed with the immunoSEQ Analyzer software. TCRdb's version of the immuneACCESS table is confined to in-frame rearrangements and falls short of the full clone set. An unresolved V gene accounts for under half of the shortfall where checked; the remainder is of unknown origin. V and J calls and clone size come straight from that table; D and trimming were deduced from the DNA. Within this sample are about 22,000 clones, with under 90% of them counted one time only. The ten largest clones take up 24% of the sample. The sample's treatment or condition, from its label and the paper: AdE1-LMPpoly-expanded autologous EBV-specific T-cell therapy followed by anti-PD-1 nivolumab.

CDR1 and CDR2, per the germline V gene (reference sequence), are LNHDA and SQIVND. From the cysteine up to the phenylalanine, the CDR3 has a length of 12 residues. This entry keeps only the CDR3 DNA: 36 bases, framed from base 1. V is cut by 3 bases and J by 7 bases, and the space between the germline ends is 7 bases. Recombination linked TRBV19 to TRBJ2-1, with no confident D gene call. This specimen consisted of CD8+ T cells from blood, obtained at day -245 from a patient whose treatment included autologous EBV-specific T cells and nivolumab. This sequence originates from a middle-aged man with nasopharyngeal carcinoma. The CDR3 protein is CASSIPWNEQFF. The DNA sequence is as follows: TGTGCCAGTAGTATTCCCTGGAATGAGCAGTTCTTC.